The TCR beta chain described here comes from a study of blood T cell repertoires in COVID-19. Study in general: Samples taken during acute and convalescent COVID-19 were collected in the United States, Italy and Spain. T cells, B-cell-depleted T cells, or PBMCs supplied cDNA or gDNA.

The CDR3 runs to 14 residues. The germline V gene encodes CDR1 SQVTM and CDR2 ANQGSEA. The germline V and J ends were trimmed by 4 bases and 5 bases, with 14 bases remaining between them. Measured with immunoSEQ multiplex PCR; TCRdb has only the in-frame clones, and not every one. The sample holds 10,000 or so clones, roughly four fifths seen once. The source of this sequence is a human donor in a cohort sampled during active COVID-19. Sequencing was carried out using peripheral blood. The chain has TRBV29-1 and TRBJ1-4; D is perhaps TRBD1 (5 bases). This CDR3 reads CSVGPQGANEKLFF. The CDR3 bases are TGCAGCGTTGGCCCGCAGGGTGCGAATGAAAAACTGTTTTTT.